The rows below give T cell receptor beta chains drawn from one sample of a study of cytomegalovirus exposure and HLA in healthy donors. The protocol was immunoSEQ multiplex PCR, while the TCRdb copy is restricted to in-frame clones and leaves out a portion. The top ten clones hold about 2% of a sample with roughly 250,000 clones, 80% to 90% of them seen once. What was sequenced was PBMCs. All receptors come from a woman between 40 and 50 years old in good health and CMV-seropositive. Both conserved end residues are part of each CDR3. The D gene is left open where the match is weak. Clone size appears in some rows only: once, few, many, or a class for an expanded clone.

J gene: TRBJ1-6; V gene: TRBV10-3; D gene: TRBD1; clone size: .; CDR3 protein: CAISGGGAGSSPLHF; CDR3 DNA: TGTGCCATCAGCGGAGGGGGCGCGGGATCTTCACCCCTCCACTTT
J gene: TRBJ1-1; V gene: TRBV19; D gene: TRBD1; clone size: .; CDR3 protein: CASSIVIQGAKGAFF; CDR3 DNA: TGTGCCAGTAGTATAGTGATACAGGGGGCCAAAGGAGCTTTCTTT
J gene: TRBJ2-7; V gene: TRBV19; D gene: .; clone size: .; CDR3 protein: CASSMADSYEQYF; CDR3 DNA: TGTGCCAGTAGTATGGCGGACAGTTACGAGCAGTACTTC
J gene: TRBJ1-2; V gene: TRBV19; D gene: TRBD1; clone size: .; CDR3 protein: CASSTPSTGESGYTF; CDR3 DNA: TGTGCCAGTAGTACCCCCTCGACAGGGGAGAGTGGCTACACCTTC
J gene: TRBJ2-1; V gene: TRBV6-5; D gene: TRBD1; clone size: .; CDR3 protein: CASSYSTYRGRDEQFF; CDR3 DNA: TGTGCCAGCAGTTACTCGACTTACAGGGGTAGGGATGAGCAGTTCTTC
J gene: TRBJ1-2; V gene: TRBV5-1; D gene: .; clone size: .; CDR3 protein: CASSSVGEGYTF; CDR3 DNA: TGCGCCAGCAGCAGTGTAGGGGAAGGCTACACCTTC
J gene: TRBJ1-5; V gene: TRBV6-1; D gene: TRBD1; clone size: .; CDR3 protein: CASTLGQGNQPQHF; CDR3 DNA: TGTGCCAGCACCCTCGGACAGGGGAATCAGCCCCAGCATTTT
J gene: TRBJ1-1; V gene: TRBV6-6; D gene: TRBD1; clone size: few; CDR3 protein: CASSDLQGSTEAFF; CDR3 DNA: TGTGCCAGCAGTGATTTACAGGGGAGCACTGAAGCTTTCTTT
J gene: TRBJ2-1; V gene: TRBV6-5; D gene: .; clone size: .; CDR3 protein: CASSYRGLNYNEQFF; CDR3 DNA: TGTGCCAGTAGTTATCGAGGACTAAACTACAATGAGCAGTTCTTC
J gene: TRBJ2-2; V gene: TRBV2; D gene: .; clone size: .; CDR3 protein: CASSESGLPAGELFF; CDR3 DNA: TGTGCCAGCAGTGAGTCGGGACTCCCAGCCGGGGAGCTGTTTTTT
J gene: TRBJ1-1; V gene: TRBV19; D gene: .; clone size: .; CDR3 protein: CASTTHGGGNTEAFF; CDR3 DNA: TGTGCCAGTACCACCCATGGCGGAGGGAACACTGAAGCTTTCTTT
J gene: TRBJ1-1; V gene: TRBV29-1; D gene: .; clone size: .; CDR3 protein: CSGIVGGAEAFF; CDR3 DNA: TGCAGCGGAATAGTCGGGGGGGCTGAAGCTTTCTTT
J gene: TRBJ1-5; V gene: TRBV19; D gene: .; clone size: .; CDR3 protein: CASRGGNQPQHF; CDR3 DNA: TGTGCCAGTAGAGGGGGAAATCAGCCCCAGCATTTT
J gene: TRBJ1-1; V gene: TRBV19; D gene: TRBD1; clone size: .; CDR3 protein: CASSTQGWTEAFF; CDR3 DNA: TGTGCCAGTAGTACACAGGGGTGGACTGAAGCTTTCTTT
J gene: TRBJ1-6; V gene: TRBV12-2; D gene: .; clone size: .; CDR3 protein: CASRLALAGQGFYSPLHF; CDR3 DNA: TGTGCAAGTCGCTTAGCGCTCGCAGGGCAGGGATTTTATTCACCCCTCCACTTT
J gene: TRBJ1-5; V gene: TRBV6-6; D gene: .; clone size: .; CDR3 protein: CASSPLNGNQPQHF; CDR3 DNA: TGTGCCAGCAGCCCCCTGAACGGGAATCAGCCCCAGCATTTT
J gene: TRBJ2-3; V gene: TRBV18; D gene: .; clone size: .; CDR3 protein: CASSLRAQTTDTQYF; CDR3 DNA: TGTGCCAGCTCACTGCGGGCCCAGACCACAGATACGCAGTATTTT
J gene: TRBJ1-1; V gene: TRBV19; D gene: .; clone size: once; CDR3 protein: CASSIGILVNTEAFF; CDR3 DNA: TGTGCCAGTAGTATCGGGATATTGGTGAACACTGAAGCTTTCTTT
J gene: TRBJ1-5; V gene: TRBV27; D gene: .; clone size: .; CDR3 protein: CASSLYGTMGTNSNQPQHF; CDR3 DNA: TGTGCCAGCAGTTTATATGGGACCATGGGGACAAATAGCAATCAGCCCCAGCATTTT
J gene: TRBJ1-3; V gene: TRBV4-2; D gene: .; clone size: .; CDR3 protein: CASSPGAVSSGNTIYF; CDR3 DNA: TGTGCCAGCAGCCCAGGGGCGGTCTCCTCTGGAAACACCATATATTTT
J gene: TRBJ1-5; V gene: TRBV6-5; D gene: TRBD1; clone size: .; CDR3 protein: CASSSNRGQPQHF; CDR3 DNA: TGTGCCAGCAGTTCAAACAGGGGCCAGCCCCAGCATTTT
J gene: TRBJ1-1; V gene: TRBV29-1; D gene: .; clone size: few; CDR3 protein: CSVEGRTEAFF; CDR3 DNA: TGCAGCGTTGAAGGTCGGACTGAAGCTTTCTTT
J gene: TRBJ1-4; V gene: TRBV5-1; D gene: .; clone size: .; CDR3 protein: CASSLDTGNEKLFF; CDR3 DNA: TGCGCCAGCAGCTTGGATACAGGAAATGAAAAACTGTTTTTT
J gene: TRBJ1-2; V gene: TRBV4-3; D gene: .; clone size: .; CDR3 protein: CASSPLFSMGYTF; CDR3 DNA: TGCGCCAGCAGTCCCCTCTTTTCTATGGGCTACACCTTC
J gene: TRBJ2-7; V gene: TRBV6-1; D gene: TRBD2; clone size: .; CDR3 protein: CASSSLAGGDEQYF; CDR3 DNA: TGTGCCAGCAGTTCTCTAGCGGGAGGGGATGAGCAGTACTTC
J gene: TRBJ1-3; V gene: TRBV6-5; D gene: .; clone size: .; CDR3 protein: CASSYEAASGNTIYF; CDR3 DNA: TGTGCCAGCAGTTATGAGGCAGCCTCTGGAAACACCATATATTTT
J gene: TRBJ2-3; V gene: TRBV29-1; D gene: TRBD1; clone size: .; CDR3 protein: CSVGTGQVISTDTQYF; CDR3 DNA: TGCAGCGTTGGTACCGGACAGGTTATTAGCACAGATACGCAGTATTTT
J gene: TRBJ2-1; V gene: TRBV11-3; D gene: TRBD1; clone size: .; CDR3 protein: CASSPPGQGYEQFF; CDR3 DNA: TGTGCCAGCAGCCCCCCGGGACAGGGGTATGAGCAGTTCTTC
J gene: TRBJ1-3; V gene: TRBV7-6; D gene: TRBD1; clone size: once; CDR3 protein: CASSLAGGGGNTIYF; CDR3 DNA: TGTGCCAGCAGCTTAGCAGGGGGCGGTGGAAACACCATATATTTT
J gene: TRBJ2-1; V gene: TRBV7-9; D gene: .; clone size: .; CDR3 protein: CASSTEGSRYNEQFF; CDR3 DNA: TGTGCCAGCAGCACAGAAGGCAGTCGTTACAATGAGCAGTTCTTC
J gene: TRBJ1-2; V gene: TRBV19; D gene: TRBD1; clone size: .; CDR3 protein: CASRPGTASYGYTF; CDR3 DNA: TGTGCCAGTAGGCCCGGGACAGCCTCCTATGGCTACACCTTC
J gene: TRBJ1-1; V gene: TRBV25-1; D gene: .; clone size: few; CDR3 protein: CASSEPLRAEAFF; CDR3 DNA: TGTGCCAGCAGTGAACCCCTCCGGGCTGAAGCTTTCTTT
J gene: TRBJ2-7; V gene: TRBV5-1; D gene: TRBD1; clone size: .; CDR3 protein: CASSLGDRAYEQYF; CDR3 DNA: TGCGCCAGCAGCTTGGGGGACAGGGCCTACGAGCAGTACTTC
J gene: TRBJ1-3; V gene: TRBV27; D gene: TRBD1; clone size: .; CDR3 protein: CASSARRDRGGNTIYF; CDR3 DNA: TGTGCCAGCAGCGCGAGACGGGACAGAGGGGGAAACACCATATATTTT
J gene: TRBJ2-3; V gene: TRBV7-8; D gene: TRBD2; clone size: .; CDR3 protein: CASSSGPRASGKSTDTQYF; CDR3 DNA: TGTGCCAGCAGCTCCGGTCCCAGGGCTAGCGGGAAAAGCACAGATACGCAGTATTTT
J gene: TRBJ2-1; V gene: TRBV30; D gene: .; clone size: .; CDR3 protein: CAWSANGGREQFF; CDR3 DNA: TGTGCCTGGAGCGCGAACGGGGGTCGGGAGCAGTTCTTC
J gene: TRBJ1-2; V gene: TRBV2; D gene: .; clone size: .; CDR3 protein: CARRENDSGVNYGYTF; CDR3 DNA: TGTGCCAGGAGAGAAAATGACAGTGGGGTGAACTATGGCTACACCTTC
J gene: TRBJ1-1; V gene: TRBV21-1; D gene: .; clone size: few; CDR3 protein: CASSKVWGQYMNTEAFF; CDR3 DNA: TGTGCCAGCAGCAAAGTGTGGGGACAGTACATGAACACTGAAGCTTTCTTT
J gene: TRBJ1-5; V gene: TRBV9; D gene: TRBD1; clone size: .; CDR3 protein: CASSAGDRGYSNQPQHF; CDR3 DNA: TGTGCCAGCAGCGCGGGGGACAGGGGATATAGCAATCAGCCCCAGCATTTT
J gene: TRBJ2-1; V gene: TRBV6-5; D gene: .; clone size: .; CDR3 protein: CASSYGRSEQFF; CDR3 DNA: TGTGCCAGCAGTTACGGGCGATCCGAGCAGTTCTTC
J gene: TRBJ2-7; V gene: TRBV28; D gene: .; clone size: .; CDR3 protein: CASTDVGSHEQYF; CDR3 DNA: TGTGCCAGCACCGATGTGGGTAGCCACGAGCAGTACTTC
J gene: TRBJ1-3; V gene: TRBV7-2; D gene: TRBD1; clone size: .; CDR3 protein: CASSRDRGSGNTIYF; CDR3 DNA: TGTGCCAGCAGCCGGGACAGGGGCTCTGGAAACACCATATATTTT
J gene: TRBJ1-3; V gene: TRBV30; D gene: .; clone size: .; CDR3 protein: CAWSPGSGNTIYF; CDR3 DNA: TGTGCCTGGAGTCCAGGCTCTGGAAACACCATATATTTT
J gene: TRBJ2-5; V gene: TRBV28; D gene: .; clone size: .; CDR3 protein: CASMGPKETQYF; CDR3 DNA: TGTGCCTCTATGGGGCCGAAAGAGACCCAGTACTTC
J gene: TRBJ1-1; V gene: TRBV4-2; D gene: .; clone size: .; CDR3 protein: CASSFSSSGTEAFF; CDR3 DNA: TGTGCCAGCAGCTTTTCCAGCTCAGGAACTGAAGCTTTCTTT
J gene: TRBJ1-5; V gene: TRBV4-1; D gene: .; clone size: .; CDR3 protein: CASSEETGVRNQPQHF; CDR3 DNA: TGCGCCAGCAGCGAGGAGACAGGAGTCCGAAATCAGCCCCAGCATTTT
J gene: TRBJ2-1; V gene: TRBV5-1; D gene: TRBD2; clone size: once; CDR3 protein: CASSPTAGVSRLKQFF; CDR3 DNA: TGCGCCAGCAGCCCGACGGCGGGAGTTTCCCGACTCAAGCAGTTCTTC
J gene: TRBJ2-3; V gene: TRBV9; D gene: .; clone size: once; CDR3 protein: CASSATGTDTQYF; CDR3 DNA: TGTGCCAGCAGCGCCACAGGGACAGATACGCAGTATTTT
J gene: TRBJ2-1; V gene: TRBV5-3; D gene: TRBD2; clone size: .; CDR3 protein: CARSPHKREGPGVNEQFF; CDR3 DNA: TGTGCCAGAAGCCCCCACAAGCGGGAGGGCCCAGGGGTCAATGAGCAGTTCTTC